The T cell receptor (beta chain) described here comes from a study of shared clonotypes between healthy human individuals (dated by TCRdb to the early 2020s). Broadly, across the study: The cohort comprised two women and a few men aged 18 to 49 years. Per donor, three plates each were used for CD4 naive and CD4 memory, two for CD8 naive, and one for CD8 memory. To estimate repertoire size and how much clonotype sharing occurs between individuals, the study deeply sequenced the blood TCR repertoires of a handful of healthy adults. Different laboratories and diverse techniques were used to prepare libraries and sequence TCR repertoires, to increase sequencing depth and limit assay-specific biases. Leukapheresis yielded between about 0.8 and 8.9 billion PBMCs per donor.

The donors were healthy, HIV-negative adults who had no recently reported acute infections or vaccinations. Only Caucasian adults living in Nashville, Tennessee, USA were represented among the donors. CD4+ T cells were enriched by magnetic negative selection; naive cells were then positively selected on CD45RA, and the negative fraction formed the memory subset. After blood collection by leukapheresis, PBMCs were isolated using Ficoll-Histopaque density gradient centrifugation and then cryopreserved in the vapor phase of liquid nitrogen. Analytical flow cytometry was used to check the purity and quantity of each magnetically sorted T cell population. Genomic DNA was isolated from every sorted fraction and measured by UV absorbance on a Nanodrop 2000c. Via the germline V gene (reference sequence), CDR1 is SEHNR and CDR2 FQNEAQ. Counted from cysteine to phenylalanine, this CDR3 has 14 amino acids. Of all the DNA, just the CDR3 is kept, 42 bases in frame from base 1. V is shortened by 1 base, J by 5 bases, and the region joining them spans 11 bases.

Remarks on this clone: This clone's antigen is unknown. Per-base qualities were not stored, and no clone one base away is much larger. Within the sample, other DNA sequences also encode this same CDR3.

Using the deep immunoSEQ assay, TCR CDR3 regions were amplified from genomic DNA by multiplex PCR. Extracted genomic DNA from each cell subset was spread evenly across all wells of several immunoSEQ 96-well plates, with each plate serving as a replicate. For sorted subsets, each replicate PCR was loaded with around 220 ng genomic DNA, equivalent to approximately 33,000 T cell genomes. The purified libraries were quantified using a Qubit 3.0 fluorometer, sized with a Bioanalyzer 2100, and then quantified again using the KAPA Library Quantification kit. Every immunoSEQ 96-well plate was sequenced on a separate single-read 150-cycle Illumina NextSeq 550 flow cell. Per the original workflow: Because the immunoSEQ output held only junctional sequences and lacked quality scores, the filtering could not match the filtering applied to full-length reads. Sequences were annotated with PyIR, a Python wrapper for IgBLAST v1.9, and V/J genes and CDR3 were assigned using IMGT germline references. Any read was removed if the V/J assignment was weak (E-value above 1e-6), the CDR3 was missing, or the read contained stop codons, out-of-frame junctions, or ambiguous translated residues. V3J clonotypes were defined as sequences sharing the same inferred V gene, J gene, and CDR3 amino acid sequence. The percentage overlap between two repertoires was calculated by dividing the number of shared unique clonotypes by the size of the smaller repertoire. Richness of each repertoire was evaluated using RTK rarefaction, the Chao1 estimator, and Recon v2.1 estimates of unobserved clonotypes. Generation probabilities for all TCRbeta clonotypes obtained by the gDNA method from several donors were computed using OLGA. TCRdb's version of the immuneACCESS table is confined to in-frame rearrangements and falls short of the full clone set. An unresolved V gene accounts for under half of the shortfall where checked; the remainder is of unknown origin. V and J calls and clone size are as listed in that table; D and trimming were resolved from the DNA. The sample table lists 950,000 to 1,200,000 clones, about 72% of them with a count of one. Of the sample, approximately 0.9% is held by the ten largest clones.

General findings and caveats noted by the study authors: The small number of donors limited the genetic and exposure-history diversity represented. Sampling was restricted to blood, and TCR repertoires in tissues likely differ from the TCR repertoires found in blood. Across a handful of donors, around 5% of naive CD4, approximately 3.6% of naive CD8, roughly 2.2% of memory CD4, and roughly 0.4% of memory CD8 clonotypes were shared. Higher generation probabilities were observed for clonotypes shared by all four sorted-subset donors than for non-shared clonotypes. Naive subsets generally had larger estimated clonotype richness than memory subsets did. Based on pairwise subsampling, the degree of clonotype sharing among donors was expected to be affected by sequencing depth. Incomplete sequencing was indicated by rarefaction of sorted-subset datasets, despite the large sequencing depth.

This sequence was found in a man aged 18 to 29 in good health. Some clones in this sample may be carry-over from other donors' samples. The V and J segments used are TRBV7-9 and TRBJ2-5; the D gene is perhaps TRBD1 or TRBD2, each of them matching over 6 bases. The sequenced sample was memory CD4+ T cells from PBMCs. This sample's cell subset or site label indicates: CD45RA-negative fraction. For the CDR3, the sequence is CASSLVGGSETQYF. The DNA sequence is given as TGTGCCAGCAGCTTAGTAGGGGGGTCCGAGACCCAGTACTTC.